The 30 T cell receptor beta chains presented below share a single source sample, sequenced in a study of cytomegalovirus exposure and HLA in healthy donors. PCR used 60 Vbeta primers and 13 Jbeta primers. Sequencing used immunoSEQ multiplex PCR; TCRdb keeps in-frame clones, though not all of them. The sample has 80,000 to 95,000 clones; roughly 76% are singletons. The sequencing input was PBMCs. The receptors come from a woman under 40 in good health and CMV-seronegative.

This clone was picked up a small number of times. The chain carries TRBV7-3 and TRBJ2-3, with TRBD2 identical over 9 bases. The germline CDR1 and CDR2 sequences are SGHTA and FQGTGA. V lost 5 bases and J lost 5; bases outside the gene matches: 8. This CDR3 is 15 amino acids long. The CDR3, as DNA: TGTGCCAGCAGCCCCATAGCGGGAGCGGTAGATACGCAGTATTTT. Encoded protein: CASSPIAGAVDTQYF. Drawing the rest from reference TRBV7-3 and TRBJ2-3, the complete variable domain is GAGVSQTPSNKVTEKGKYVELRCDPISGHTALYWYRQSLGQGPEFLIYFQGTGAADDSGLPNDRFFAVRPEGSVSTLKIQRTERGDSAVYLCASSPIAGAVDTQYFGPGTRLTVL.

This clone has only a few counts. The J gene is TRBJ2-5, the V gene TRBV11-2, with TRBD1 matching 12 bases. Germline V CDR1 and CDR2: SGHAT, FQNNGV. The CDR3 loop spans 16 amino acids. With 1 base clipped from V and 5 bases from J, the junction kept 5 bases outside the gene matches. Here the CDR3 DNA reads TGTGCCAGCAGCTTAGTGGGACAGGGGGCCGGGGAGACCCAGTACTTC. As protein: CASSLVGQGAGETQYF.

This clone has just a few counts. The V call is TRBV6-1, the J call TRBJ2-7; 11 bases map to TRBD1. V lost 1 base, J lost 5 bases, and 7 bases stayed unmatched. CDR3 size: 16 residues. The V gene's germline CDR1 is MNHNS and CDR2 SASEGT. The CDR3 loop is CASSEVGGQGAHEQYF. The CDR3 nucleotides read TGTGCCAGCAGTGAAGTTGGAGGACAGGGGGCCCACGAGCAGTACTTC.

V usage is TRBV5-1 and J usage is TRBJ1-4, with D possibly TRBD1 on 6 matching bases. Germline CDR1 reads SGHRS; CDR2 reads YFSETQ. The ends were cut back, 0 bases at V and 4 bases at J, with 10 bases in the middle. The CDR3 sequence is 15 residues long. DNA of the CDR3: TGCGCCAGCAGCTTGGGAGGGGGATATAATGAAAAACTGTTTTTT. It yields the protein CASSLGGGYNEKLFF.

DNA of the CDR3: TGTGCCAGCAGTTCACGGACTAGCGGGCAAGAGACCCAGTACTTC. Amino acid sequence: CASSSRTSGQETQYF. The chain has TRBV27 and TRBJ2-5; 11 bases are a match to TRBD2. The CDR3 has 15 amino acids. The junction had 3 bases not matched to a gene; V was cut back by 4 bases and J by 2 bases. Germline V gene sequence: CDR1 MNHEY, CDR2 SMNVEV (reference sequence).

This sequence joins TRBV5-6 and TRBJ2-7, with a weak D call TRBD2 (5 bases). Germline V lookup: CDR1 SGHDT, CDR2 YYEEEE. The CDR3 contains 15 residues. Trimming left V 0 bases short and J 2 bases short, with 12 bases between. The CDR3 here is CASSLGGRDPYEQYF. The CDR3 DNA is TGTGCCAGCAGCTTGGGTGGGAGAGACCCCTACGAGCAGTACTTC.

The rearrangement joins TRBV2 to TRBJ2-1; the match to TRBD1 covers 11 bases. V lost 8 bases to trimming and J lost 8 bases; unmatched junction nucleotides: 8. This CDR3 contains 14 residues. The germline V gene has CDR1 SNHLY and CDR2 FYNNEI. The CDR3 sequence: CASSVDRGLDEQFF. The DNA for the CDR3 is TGTGCCAGCTCCGTGGACAGGGGGCTAGATGAGCAGTTCTTC.

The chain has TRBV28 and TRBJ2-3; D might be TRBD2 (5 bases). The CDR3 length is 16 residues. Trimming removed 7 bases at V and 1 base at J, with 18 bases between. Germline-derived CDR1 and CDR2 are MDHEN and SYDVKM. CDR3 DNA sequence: TGTGCCAGCACTCATAACGGACCCGGGGGCACAGATACGCAGTATTTT. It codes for CASTHNGPGGTDTQYF.

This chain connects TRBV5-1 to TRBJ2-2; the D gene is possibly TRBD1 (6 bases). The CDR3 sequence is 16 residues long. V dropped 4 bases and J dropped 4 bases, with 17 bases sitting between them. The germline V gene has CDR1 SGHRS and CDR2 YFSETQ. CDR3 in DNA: TGCGCCAGCAGCACGACAGGCCAGGTCGGCACCGGGGAGCTGTTTTTT. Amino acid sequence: CASSTTGQVGTGELFF.

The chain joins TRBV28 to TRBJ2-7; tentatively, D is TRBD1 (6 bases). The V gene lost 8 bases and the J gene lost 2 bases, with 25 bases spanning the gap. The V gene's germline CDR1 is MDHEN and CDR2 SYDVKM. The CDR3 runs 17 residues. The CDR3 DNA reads TGTGCCAGCGGTCCGATTTGGACAGACTTTTTTGCCTACGAGCAGTACTTC. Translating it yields CASGPIWTDFFAYEQYF.

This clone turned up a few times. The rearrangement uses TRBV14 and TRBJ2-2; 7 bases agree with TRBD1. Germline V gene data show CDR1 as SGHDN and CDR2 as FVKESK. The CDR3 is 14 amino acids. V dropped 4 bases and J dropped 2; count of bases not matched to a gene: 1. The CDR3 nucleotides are TGTGCCAGCAGCCGGGACAGTAACACCGGGGAGCTGTTTTTT. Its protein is CASSRDSNTGELFF.

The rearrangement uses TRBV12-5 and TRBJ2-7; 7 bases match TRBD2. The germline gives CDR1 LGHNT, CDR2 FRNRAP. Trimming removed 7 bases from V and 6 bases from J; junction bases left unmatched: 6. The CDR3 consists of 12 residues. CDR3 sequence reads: CASVGGGSEQYF. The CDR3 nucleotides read TGTGCTAGTGTTGGGGGGGGGTCCGAGCAGTACTTC.

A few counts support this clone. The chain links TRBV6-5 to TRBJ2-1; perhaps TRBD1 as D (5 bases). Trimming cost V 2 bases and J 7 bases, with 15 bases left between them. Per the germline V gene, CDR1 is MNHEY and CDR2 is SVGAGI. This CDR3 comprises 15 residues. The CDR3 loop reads CASSYGQGWGNEQFF. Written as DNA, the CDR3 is TGTGCCAGCAGTTACGGGCAGGGTTGGGGTAATGAGCAGTTCTTC.

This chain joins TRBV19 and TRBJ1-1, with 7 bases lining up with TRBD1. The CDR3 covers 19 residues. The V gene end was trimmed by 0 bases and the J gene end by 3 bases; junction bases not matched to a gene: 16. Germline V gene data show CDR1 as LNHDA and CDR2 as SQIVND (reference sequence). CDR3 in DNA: TGTGCCAGTAGTATAGAGAACAGGGGCTTAAGGGTCTTGGACACTGAAGCTTTCTTT. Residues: CASSIENRGLRVLDTEAFF.

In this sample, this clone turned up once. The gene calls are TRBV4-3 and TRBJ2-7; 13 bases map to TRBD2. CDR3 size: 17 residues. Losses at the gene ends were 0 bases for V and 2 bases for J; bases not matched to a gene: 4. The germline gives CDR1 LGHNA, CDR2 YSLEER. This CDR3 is CASSQERTSGSTYEQYF. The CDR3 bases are TGCGCCAGCAGCCAAGAGCGGACTAGCGGGAGCACCTACGAGCAGTACTTC.

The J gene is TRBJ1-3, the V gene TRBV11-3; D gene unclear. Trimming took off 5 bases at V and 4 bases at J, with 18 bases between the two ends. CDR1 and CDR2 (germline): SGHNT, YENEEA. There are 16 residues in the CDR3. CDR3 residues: CASSLLREDLGNTIYF. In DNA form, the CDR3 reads TGTGCCAGCAGCCTATTGAGGGAGGACCTCGGAAACACCATATATTTT.

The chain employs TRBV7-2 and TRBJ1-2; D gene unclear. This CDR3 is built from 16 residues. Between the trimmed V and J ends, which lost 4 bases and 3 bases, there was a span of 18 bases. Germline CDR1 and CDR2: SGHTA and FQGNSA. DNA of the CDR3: TGTGCCAGCAGCTCCACCCCCGGGGAGGGTTACTATGGCTACACCTTC. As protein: CASSSTPGEGYYGYTF.

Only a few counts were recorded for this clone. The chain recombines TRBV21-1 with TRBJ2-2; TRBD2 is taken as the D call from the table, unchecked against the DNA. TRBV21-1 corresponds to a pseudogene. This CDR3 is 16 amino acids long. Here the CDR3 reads CASSKYLNSNTGELFF. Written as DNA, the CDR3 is TGTGCCAGCAGCAAGTACCTTAACTCGAACACCGGGGAGCTGTTTTTT.

The chain's CDR3 is CASSVDSGKGYEQYF. For the CDR3, the DNA is TGTGCCAGCAGCGTAGACAGCGGGAAGGGCTACGAGCAGTACTTC. The chain combines TRBV9 with TRBJ2-7, with TRBD2 identical over 7 bases. Germline V gene sequence: CDR1 SGDLS, CDR2 YYNGEE. V was clipped by 0 bases and J by 3 bases; unmatched bases: 6. This CDR3 spans 15 amino acids. Drawing the rest from reference TRBV9 and TRBJ2-7, the complete variable domain is DSGVTQTPKHLITATGQRVTLRCSPRSGDLSVYWYQQSLDQGLQFLIQYYNGEERAKGNILERFSAQQFPDLHSELNLSSLELGDSALYFCASSVDSGKGYEQYFGPGTRLTVT.

CDR3 nucleotide sequence: TGTGCCAGCAGTCACCGGGACAGGGGCGTCTTTGAAAAACTGTTTTTT. Its protein is CASSHRDRGVFEKLFF. V and J are TRBV28 and TRBJ1-4; the match to TRBD1 covers 10 bases. The CDR3 has 16 residues. The V and J ends lost 5 bases and 7 bases, in that order; junction bases with no gene match: 10. Germline V CDR1 and CDR2: MDHEN, SYDVKM.

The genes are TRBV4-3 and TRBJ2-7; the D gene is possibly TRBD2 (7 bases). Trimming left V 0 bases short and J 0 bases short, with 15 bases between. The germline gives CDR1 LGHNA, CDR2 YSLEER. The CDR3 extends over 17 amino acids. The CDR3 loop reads CASSQEGVGGLSYEQYF. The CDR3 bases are TGCGCCAGCAGCCAAGAGGGTGTCGGGGGGCTCTCCTACGAGCAGTACTTC.

The CDR3 sequence: CASSPTFGSSNEQFF. CDR3 bases: TGTGCCAGCAGCCCCACCTTCGGTAGTTCCAATGAGCAGTTCTTC. This sequence joins TRBV5-4 and TRBJ2-1; D uncertain. The CDR3 covers 15 residues. Trimming shortened V by 4 bases and J by 6 bases, and 17 bases separated the two germline ends. Germline CDR1 reads SGHNT; CDR2 reads YYREEE (reference sequence).

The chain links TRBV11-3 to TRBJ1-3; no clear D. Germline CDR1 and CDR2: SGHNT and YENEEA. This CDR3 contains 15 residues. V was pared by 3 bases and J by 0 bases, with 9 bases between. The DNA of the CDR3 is TGTGCCAGCAGCTTGGGCCAGGCCTCTGGAAACACCATATATTTT. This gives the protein CASSLGQASGNTIYF.

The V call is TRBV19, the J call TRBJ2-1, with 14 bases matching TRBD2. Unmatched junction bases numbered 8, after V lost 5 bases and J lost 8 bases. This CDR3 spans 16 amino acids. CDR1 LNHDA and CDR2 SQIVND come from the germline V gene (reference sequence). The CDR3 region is CASSPGTSGSFYEQFF. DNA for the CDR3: TGTGCCAGTAGTCCCGGGACTAGCGGGAGCTTCTATGAGCAGTTCTTC. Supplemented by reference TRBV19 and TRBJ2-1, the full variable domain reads DGGITQSPKYLFRKEGQNVTLSCEQNLNHDAMYWYRQDPGQGLRLIYYSQIVNDFQKGDIAEGYSVSREKKESFPLTVTSAQKNPTAFYLCASSPGTSGSFYEQFFGPGTRLTVL.

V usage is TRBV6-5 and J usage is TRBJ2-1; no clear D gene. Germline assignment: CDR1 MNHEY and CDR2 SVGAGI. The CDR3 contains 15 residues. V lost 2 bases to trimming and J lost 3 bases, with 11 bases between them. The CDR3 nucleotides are TGTGCCAGCAGTTACGGCGAGGCCTTCTACAATGAGCAGTTCTTC. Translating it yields CASSYGEAFYNEQFF.

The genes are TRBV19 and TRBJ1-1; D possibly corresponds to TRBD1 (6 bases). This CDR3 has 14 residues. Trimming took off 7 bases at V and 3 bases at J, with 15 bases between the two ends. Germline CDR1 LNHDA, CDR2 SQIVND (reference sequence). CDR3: CASTGATGYTEAFF. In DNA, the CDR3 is TGTGCCAGTACCGGGGCGACAGGTTACACTGAAGCTTTCTTT.

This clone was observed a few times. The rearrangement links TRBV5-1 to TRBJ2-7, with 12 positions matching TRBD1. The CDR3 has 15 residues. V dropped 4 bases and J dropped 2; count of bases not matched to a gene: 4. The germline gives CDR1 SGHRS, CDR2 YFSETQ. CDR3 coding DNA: TGCGCCAGCAGCAGGGGACAGGGGGCCCCCTACGAGCAGTACTTC. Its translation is CASSRGQGAPYEQYF.

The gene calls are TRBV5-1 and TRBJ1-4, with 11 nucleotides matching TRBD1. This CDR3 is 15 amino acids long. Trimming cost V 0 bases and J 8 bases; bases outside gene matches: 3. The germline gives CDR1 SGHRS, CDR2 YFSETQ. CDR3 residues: CASSLAGQGGEKLFF. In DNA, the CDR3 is TGCGCCAGCAGCTTGGCGGGACAGGGGGGGGAAAAACTGTTTTTT.

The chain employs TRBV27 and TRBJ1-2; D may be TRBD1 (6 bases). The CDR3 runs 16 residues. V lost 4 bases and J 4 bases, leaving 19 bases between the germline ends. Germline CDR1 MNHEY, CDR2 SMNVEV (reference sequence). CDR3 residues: CASSSGKTGIGYGYTF. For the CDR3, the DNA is TGTGCCAGCAGTTCCGGGAAAACAGGGATCGGCTATGGCTACACCTTC.

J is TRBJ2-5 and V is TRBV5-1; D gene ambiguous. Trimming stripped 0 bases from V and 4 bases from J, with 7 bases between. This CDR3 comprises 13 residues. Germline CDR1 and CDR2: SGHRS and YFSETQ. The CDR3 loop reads CASSLVPRETQYF. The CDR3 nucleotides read TGCGCCAGCAGCTTGGTTCCTCGAGAGACCCAGTACTTC. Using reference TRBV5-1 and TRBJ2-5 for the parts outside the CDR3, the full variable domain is KAGVTQTPRYLIKTRGQQVTLSCSPISGHRSVSWYQQTPGQGLQFLFEYFSETQRNKGNFPGRFSGRQFSNSRSEMNVSTLELGDSALYLCASSLVPRETQYFGPGTRLLVL.